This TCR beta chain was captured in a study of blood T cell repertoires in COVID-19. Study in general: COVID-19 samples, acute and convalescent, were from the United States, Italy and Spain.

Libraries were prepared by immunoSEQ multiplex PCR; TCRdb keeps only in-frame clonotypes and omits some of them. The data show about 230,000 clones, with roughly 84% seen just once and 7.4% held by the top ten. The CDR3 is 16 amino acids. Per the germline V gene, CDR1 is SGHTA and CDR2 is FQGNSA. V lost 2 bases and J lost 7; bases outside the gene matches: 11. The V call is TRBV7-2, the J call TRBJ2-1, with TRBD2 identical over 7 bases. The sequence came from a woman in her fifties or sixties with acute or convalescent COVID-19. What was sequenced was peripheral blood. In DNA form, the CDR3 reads TGTGCCAGCAGCTTATTTTCTGGCGGGAGTGGAAATGAGCAGTTCTTC. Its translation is CASSLFSGGSGNEQFF. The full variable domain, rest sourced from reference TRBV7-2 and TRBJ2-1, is GAGVSQSPSNKVTEKGKDVELRCDPISGHTALYWYRQSLGQGLEFLIYFQGNSAPDKSGLPSDRFSAERTGGSVSTLTIQRTQQEDSAVYLCASSLFSGGSGNEQFFGPGTRLTVL.